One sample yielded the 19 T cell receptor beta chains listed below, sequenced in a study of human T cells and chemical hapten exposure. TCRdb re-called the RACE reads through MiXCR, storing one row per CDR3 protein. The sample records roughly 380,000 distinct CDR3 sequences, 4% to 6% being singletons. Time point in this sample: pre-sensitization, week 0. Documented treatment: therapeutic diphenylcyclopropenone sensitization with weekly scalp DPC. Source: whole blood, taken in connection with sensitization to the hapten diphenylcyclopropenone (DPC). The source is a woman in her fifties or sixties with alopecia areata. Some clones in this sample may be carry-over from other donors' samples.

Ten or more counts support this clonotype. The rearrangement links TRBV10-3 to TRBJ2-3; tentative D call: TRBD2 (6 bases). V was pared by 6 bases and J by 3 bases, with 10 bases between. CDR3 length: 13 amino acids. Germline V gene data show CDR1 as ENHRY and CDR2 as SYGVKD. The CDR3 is CAISGRETDTQYF. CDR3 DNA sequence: TGTGCCATCAGCGGCCGGGAGACAGATACGCAGTATTTT.

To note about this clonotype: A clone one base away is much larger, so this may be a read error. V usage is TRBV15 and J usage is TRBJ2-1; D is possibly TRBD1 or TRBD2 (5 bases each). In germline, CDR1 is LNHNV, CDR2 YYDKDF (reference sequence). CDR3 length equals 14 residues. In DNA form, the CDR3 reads TGTGCCACCAGGGCTCCAGGGAGTAGGAATGAGCAGTCCTTC. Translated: CATRAPGSRNEQSF.

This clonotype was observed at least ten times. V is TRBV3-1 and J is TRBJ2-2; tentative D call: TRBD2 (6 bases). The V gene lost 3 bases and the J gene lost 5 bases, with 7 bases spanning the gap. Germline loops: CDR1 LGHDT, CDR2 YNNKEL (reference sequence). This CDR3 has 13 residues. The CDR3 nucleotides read TGTGCCAGCAGCCACCGGGAGACCGGGGAGCTGTTTTTT. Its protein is CASSHRETGELFF.

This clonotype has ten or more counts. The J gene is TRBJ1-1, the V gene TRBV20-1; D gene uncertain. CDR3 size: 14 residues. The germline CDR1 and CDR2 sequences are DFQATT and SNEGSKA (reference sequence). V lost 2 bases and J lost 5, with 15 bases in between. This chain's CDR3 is CSARSDALRTEAFF. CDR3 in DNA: TGCAGTGCTAGATCCGACGCCTTGAGAACTGAAGCTTTCTTT.

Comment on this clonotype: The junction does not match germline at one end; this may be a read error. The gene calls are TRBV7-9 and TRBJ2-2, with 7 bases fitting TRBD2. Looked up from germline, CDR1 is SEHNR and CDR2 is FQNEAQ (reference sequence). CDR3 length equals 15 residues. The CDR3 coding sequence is TGTGCCAGCAGCTGGGGAGGGGTACTCACCGTGGAGCTGTTTTTT. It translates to CASSWGGVLTVELFF.

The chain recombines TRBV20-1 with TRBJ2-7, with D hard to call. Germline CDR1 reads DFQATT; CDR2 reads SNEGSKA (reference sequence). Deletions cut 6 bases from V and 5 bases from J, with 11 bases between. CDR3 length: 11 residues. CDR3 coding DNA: TGCAGTGCCGGGTTATTTGACGAGCAGTACTTC. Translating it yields CSAGLFDEQYF.

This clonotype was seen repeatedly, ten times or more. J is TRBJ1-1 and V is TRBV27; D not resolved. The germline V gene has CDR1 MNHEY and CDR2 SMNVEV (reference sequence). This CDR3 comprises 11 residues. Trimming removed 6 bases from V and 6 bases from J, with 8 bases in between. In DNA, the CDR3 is TGTGCCAGCAGGGGGATCGCTGAAGCTTTCTTT. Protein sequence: CASRGIAEAFF.

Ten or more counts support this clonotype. Here the CDR3 DNA reads TGTGCCAGCAGCCCCCAGGACGAGCAGTACTTC. Translated, it gives CASSPQDEQYF. The rearrangement uses TRBV6-2 or TRBV6-3 and TRBJ2-7; no firm D call. The germline V and J ends were trimmed by 6 bases and 5 bases, with 8 bases remaining between them. The length of the CDR3 is 11 residues. Germline CDR1 MNHEY, CDR2 SVGEGT.

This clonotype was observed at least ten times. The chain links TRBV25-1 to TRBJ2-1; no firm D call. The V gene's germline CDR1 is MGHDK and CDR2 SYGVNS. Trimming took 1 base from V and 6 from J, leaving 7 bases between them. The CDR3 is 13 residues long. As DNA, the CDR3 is TGTGCCAGCAGTGAATCCCTAACCAATGAGCAGTTCTTC. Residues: CASSESLTNEQFF.

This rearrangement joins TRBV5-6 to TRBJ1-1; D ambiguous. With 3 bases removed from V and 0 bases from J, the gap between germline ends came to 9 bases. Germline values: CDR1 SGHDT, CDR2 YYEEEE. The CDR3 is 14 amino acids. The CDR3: CASSSEQMNTEAFF. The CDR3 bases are TGTGCCAGCAGCTCCGAACAAATGAACACTGAAGCTTTCTTT.

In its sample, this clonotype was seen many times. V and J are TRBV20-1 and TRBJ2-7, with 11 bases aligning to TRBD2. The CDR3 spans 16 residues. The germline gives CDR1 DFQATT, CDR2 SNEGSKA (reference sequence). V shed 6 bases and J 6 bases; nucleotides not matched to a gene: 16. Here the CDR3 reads CSANPISGLAVSEQYF. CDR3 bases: TGCAGTGCCAACCCTATTTCGGGACTAGCGGTTTCCGAGCAGTACTTC.

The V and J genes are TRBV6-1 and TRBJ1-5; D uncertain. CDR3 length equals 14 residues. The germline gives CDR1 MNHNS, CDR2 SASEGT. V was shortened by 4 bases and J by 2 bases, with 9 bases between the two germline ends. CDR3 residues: CASSGTSRNQPQHF. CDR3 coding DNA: TGTGCCAGCAGTGGGACGTCTCGCAATCAGCCCCAGCATTTT.

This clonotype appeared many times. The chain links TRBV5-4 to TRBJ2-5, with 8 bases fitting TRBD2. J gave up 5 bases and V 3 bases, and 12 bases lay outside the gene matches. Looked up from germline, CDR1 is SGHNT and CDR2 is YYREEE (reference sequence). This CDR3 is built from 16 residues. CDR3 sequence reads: CASSSRLSSGAETQYF. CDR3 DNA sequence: TGTGCCAGCAGCTCCCGCCTGAGTAGCGGGGCGGAGACCCAGTACTTC. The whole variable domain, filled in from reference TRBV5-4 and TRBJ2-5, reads ETGVTQSPTHLIKTRGQQVTLRCSSQSGHNTVSWYQQALGQGPQFIFQYYREEENGRGNFPPRFSGLQFPNYSSELNVNALELDDSALYLCASSSRLSSGAETQYFGPGTRLLVL.

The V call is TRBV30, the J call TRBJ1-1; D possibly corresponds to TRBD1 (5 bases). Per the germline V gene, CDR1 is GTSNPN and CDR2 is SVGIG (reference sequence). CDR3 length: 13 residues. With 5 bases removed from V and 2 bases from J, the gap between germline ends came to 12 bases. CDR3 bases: TGTGCCTGGGACGGGGGGGTCAACACTGAAGCTTTCTTT. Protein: CAWDGGVNTEAFF.

The CDR3 nucleotides are TGTGCCAGCAGCCAAGTTTCGGGCGAAGAGACCCAGTACTTC. This translates into CASSQVSGEETQYF. The chain recombines TRBV3-1 with TRBJ2-5; D uncertain. The CDR3 is made up of 14 amino acids. The germline V and J ends were trimmed by 1 base and 3 bases, with 9 bases remaining between them. CDR1 and CDR2 from the germline V gene are LGHDT and YNNKEL (reference sequence).

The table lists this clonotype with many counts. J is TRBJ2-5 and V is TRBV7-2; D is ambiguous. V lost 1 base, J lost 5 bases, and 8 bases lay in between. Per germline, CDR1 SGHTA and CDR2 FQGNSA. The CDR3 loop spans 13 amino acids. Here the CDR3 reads CASSLGRAETQYF. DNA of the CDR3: TGTGCCAGCAGCTTAGGCCGGGCGGAGACCCAGTACTTC.

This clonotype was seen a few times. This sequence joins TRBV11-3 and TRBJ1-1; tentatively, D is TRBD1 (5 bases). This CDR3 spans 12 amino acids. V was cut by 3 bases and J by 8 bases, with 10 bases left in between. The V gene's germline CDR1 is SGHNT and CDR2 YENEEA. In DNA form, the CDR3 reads TGTGCCAGCAGCTTCCAGGGAGAAGAAGCTTTCTTT. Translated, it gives CASSFQGEEAFF.

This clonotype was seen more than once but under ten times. CDR3 nucleotides: TGTGCCAGCAGCCAAGACCGCAGGGGGAATGAGCAGTTCTTC. It codes for CASSQDRRGNEQFF. V gene TRBV3-1 combines with J gene TRBJ2-1; 7 bases are a match to TRBD1. CDR1 is LGHDT, CDR2 YNNKEL, per germline (reference sequence). V was clipped by 0 bases and J by 7 bases; unmatched bases: 3. There are 14 residues in the CDR3.

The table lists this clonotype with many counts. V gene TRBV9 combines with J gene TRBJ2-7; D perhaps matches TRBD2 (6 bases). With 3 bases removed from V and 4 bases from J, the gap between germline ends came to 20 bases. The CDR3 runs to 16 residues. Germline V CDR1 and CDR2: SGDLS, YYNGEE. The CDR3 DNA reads TGTGCCAGCAGCGCCCCTGGGGGGAGCGCCCCTTACGAGCAGTACTTC. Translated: CASSAPGGSAPYEQYF.